This TCR beta chain emerged from a study of T-cell memory formation after mild COVID-19. Looking at the study overall: Clustering of TCRs was largely donor specific.

TCRdb reanalysed the 5' RACE reads using MiXCR and keeps one entry per CDR3 protein. The data contain a few hundred thousand distinct CDR3 sequences, 20% to 25% of them singletons. Trimming stripped 4 bases from V and 4 bases from J, with 23 bases between. This CDR3 has 18 residues. The chain combines TRBV23-1 with TRBJ1-5; perhaps TRBD1 as D (5 bases). TRBV23-1 is designated an ORF whose function remains uncertain. This sequence originates from a man aged 18 to 30 who had mild COVID-19 (a few samples of this study predate the infection). Cell type and time point are not known. Sequenced: PBMCs or a T cell subset sorted from them (not recorded which). Here the CDR3 DNA reads TGCGCCAGCAGTCGCTCGAGGGCCCCCGGACATCGGAATCAGCCCCAGCATTTT. Residues: CASSRSRAPGHRNQPQHF.